This TCR beta chain was sequenced during a study of T cell repertoires in aging, cancer and after chemotherapy (dated by TCRdb to the late 2010s). A note on the overall study: Six donor age groups were covered, ranging from 30 or younger up to 70 or older, and each group contained at least three individuals. To examine immunoaging and T cell reconstitution after chemotherapy, the study profiled TCR beta repertoires in peripheral blood from healthy donors and cancer patients. Control TCR repertoires from healthy donors were recorded over several months to years, and clear clonal overlap was observed across re-sampling. A cohort of under 250 cancer patients (approximately 92 with hematological and 110 to 140 with solid cancers) was assembled, and 95 to 100 healthy donors were included as a reference group. Several million TCR reads were contained in the full dataset.

Study-wide findings and limitations: According to the authors, the repertoire data do not permit conclusions about immunological memory after chemotherapy. In both cancer cohorts, the median generation probability rose over the chemotherapy interval, which suggests that the repertoire was reconstituted through rebound thymic output. In healthy donors, the decline in TCR diversity with age was mainly explained by loss of richness, whereas in cancer patients loss of evenness was also found to contribute. Significantly lower blood TCR diversity and higher clonality were observed in untreated patients with hematological or solid cancers than in age-matched healthy donors.

Including the terminal cysteine and phenylalanine, the CDR3 comprises 14 residues. The kept DNA is CDR3 alone, 42 bases in frame from the first base. V and J lose 5 bases and 6 bases, and a span of 14 bases separates them. For CDR1 and CDR2, the germline V gene lists SGHTA and FQGTGA. With respect to this clonotype: The target of this receptor is not known. One base away there is no much larger clone; base qualities are not given.

Rearranged TRB sequences spanning V, D and J segments were amplified in a multiplex touch-down PCR with a mixed TRB-A/B primer pool. Illumina adapters and sample indices were added to the amplicons in two consecutive PCR reactions performed with Phusion HS II polymerase. Amplicons were gel-purified using the NucleoSpin Gel and PCR Clean-up kit and were subsequently checked with Qubit and an Agilent 2100 Bioanalyzer. Libraries were sequenced on an Illumina MiSeq using 600-cycle, single-indexed, paired-end runs. The authors processed their data as follows. MiXCR versions 2.12 and 3.0.5 were used to process TRB sequences. Each unique CDR3 nucleotide sequence counted as one clone, and only productive sequences with at least two reads were retained. Shannon diversity, evenness, clonality (one minus evenness), and alpha-parameterized diversity profiles from alpha 0 to 5 were included as repertoire metrics. The IGoR algorithm was used to calculate generation probabilities of clones in the paired pre- and post-chemotherapy samples. TCRdb passed the public sequencing reads through fastp at Q25 and MiXCR, retaining productive beta sequences. Each entry merges the rows of one CDR3 protein and shows their most common DNA and genes. In this record, the V and J calls reflect TCRdb's handling and not the investigators' own analysis. For this sample the table gives several thousand distinct CDR3 sequences, of which 25% to 30% were detected only once. Roughly 3.6% of the sample rests with the top ten.

TCR beta rearrangements were amplified from genomic DNA isolated from peripheral blood, not from sorted cells or RNA. The sequence links TRBV7-3 to TRBJ2-1; confidence is insufficient to name the D gene. The specimen was blood. This sequence was found in a human donor in good health. The encoded CDR3 is CASSLDTGRNEQFF. The DNA reads TGTGCCAGCAGCCTTGATACGGGCCGCAATGAGCAGTTCTTC.